The 26 T cell receptor beta chains given below trace back to one sample, sequenced in a study of PD-1 blockade in classical Hodgkin lymphoma. Here immunoSEQ multiplex PCR was the method, and the copy in TCRdb shows in-frame clones only, minus some. The table has some 27,000 clones, approximately 80% seen once. This sample's time point: cycle 4 day 1 (C4D1), after six to seven weeks of nivolumab. There was relapse after autologous stem cell transplantation in every patient, and there was variation in brentuximab vedotin exposure. Purified CD4+ T cells were obtained from thawed PBMCs through magnetic negative selection. Sequenced material: CD4+ T cells from blood, taken before the fourth cycle of nivolumab. All receptors come from a human donor with classical Hodgkin lymphoma.

This sequence joins TRBV5-1 and TRBJ2-5; D uncertain. The germline gives CDR1 SGHRS, CDR2 YFSETQ. Trimming stripped 0 bases from V and 3 bases from J, with 9 bases between. This CDR3 is 14 amino acids long. Here the CDR3 reads CASSLGSRKETQYF. CDR3 nucleotides: TGCGCCAGCAGCTTGGGGAGCCGAAAAGAGACCCAGTACTTC.

The CDR3 reads CASSPQRGGQYF. The CDR3 DNA reads as TGTGCCAGCAGCCCCCAAAGGGGAGGGCAGTACTTC. The chain recombines TRBV7-8 with TRBJ2-7; D might be TRBD2 (6 bases). Germline V gene data show CDR1 as SGHVS and CDR2 as FQNEAQ. V lost 5 bases, J lost 9 bases, and 14 bases lay in between. The CDR3 has 12 residues.

V and J are TRBV28 and TRBJ1-4, with a possible D match to TRBD1 (6 bases). Trimming cost V 2 bases and J 5 bases, with 6 bases left between them. Germline lookup yields CDR1 MDHEN and CDR2 SYDVKM. The length of the CDR3 is 13 residues. Here the CDR3 DNA reads TGTGCCAGCAGTTTACAGGGGAATGAAAAACTGTTTTTT. This gives the protein CASSLQGNEKLFF.

The gene calls are TRBV6-5 and TRBJ1-5, with D unclear. Germline V gene lookup returns CDR1 MNHEY and CDR2 SVGAGI. This CDR3 comprises 14 residues. Trimming shortened V by 6 bases and J by 3 bases, and 12 bases separated the two germline ends. The CDR3 region is CASSYDGTNQPQHF. The CDR3 region has the DNA TGTGCCAGCAGCTACGACGGAACCAATCAGCCCCAGCATTTT.

This clone has only one observation. In DNA form, the CDR3 reads TGTGCCAGCAGTGAGCTAGCGGGGTGGGGCACCGGGGAGCTGTTTTTT. Translated, it gives CASSELAGWGTGELFF. The chain couples TRBV2 to TRBJ2-2; 9 nucleotides line up with TRBD2. V trimming: 3 bases; J trimming: 4 bases; junction bases outside the gene matches: 6. Germline V CDR1 and CDR2: SNHLY, FYNNEI. The CDR3 has 16 amino acids.

V is TRBV7-2 and J is TRBJ2-3; D is perhaps TRBD2 (6 bases). Deletions cut 3 bases from V and 1 base from J, with 20 bases between. In germline, CDR1 is SGHTA, CDR2 FQGNSA. CDR3 length: 18 residues. CDR3 loop: CASSFYLRASVGTDTQYF. The CDR3 coding sequence is TGTGCCAGCAGCTTTTATCTTAGGGCTAGCGTTGGCACAGATACGCAGTATTTT.

This clone was found a few times. The rearrangement links TRBV28 to TRBJ1-4; D unresolved. The V end lost 2 bases, the J end lost 7 bases, and 5 bases lay between the germline ends. CDR1 and CDR2 (germline): MDHEN, SYDVKM. The CDR3 is 12 amino acids. In nucleotides, the CDR3 is TGTGCCAGCAGTTTAAGGGCTGAAAAACTGTTTTTT. Translation gives CASSLRAEKLFF. Combining the CDR3 with reference TRBV28 and TRBJ1-4 gives the whole variable domain DVKVTQSSRYLVKRTGEKVFLECVQDMDHENMFWYRQDPGLGLRLIYFSYDVKMKEKGDIPEGYSVSREKKERFSLILESASTNQTSMYLCASSLRAEKLFFGSGTQLSVL.

This clone was seen more than once but under ten times. This chain uses TRBV6-5 with TRBJ2-3; 13 bases are a match to TRBD2. V shed 4 bases and J 9 bases; nucleotides not matched to a gene: 10. Per germline, CDR1 MNHEY and CDR2 SVGAGI. The CDR3 consists of 16 residues. This CDR3 reads CASSSTSGGPRRTQYF. The DNA of the CDR3 is TGTGCCAGCAGTTCGACTAGCGGGGGGCCCCGGCGAACGCAGTATTTT.

The chain recombines TRBV7-9 with TRBJ2-7; 10 bases line up with TRBD1. The trim removed 4 bases at V and 6 bases at J, leaving 9 bases unmatched. Germline-derived CDR1 and CDR2 are SEHNR and FQNEAQ (reference sequence). The CDR3 contains 15 residues. CDR3 sequence: CASSSSGTGAGEQYF. The CDR3 DNA reads as TGTGCCAGCAGCTCGTCCGGGACAGGGGCGGGCGAGCAGTACTTC. The variable domain in full, with the rest retrieved from reference TRBV7-9 and TRBJ2-7, is DTGVSQNPRHKITKRGQNVTFRCDPISEHNRLYWYRQTLGQGPEFLTYFQNEAQLEKSRLLSDRFSAERPKGSFSTLEIQRTEQGDSAMYLCASSSSGTGAGEQYFGPGTRLTVT.

CDR3 region: CAIRHKGTDTGELFF. In DNA, the CDR3 is TGTGCCATCCGCCATAAGGGGACGGACACCGGGGAGCTGTTTTTT. The gene calls are TRBV10-3 and TRBJ2-2; TRBD1 or TRBD2 may be the D gene (5 bases each). V lost 8 bases and J lost 3, with 16 bases in between. The germline V gene has CDR1 ENHRY and CDR2 SYGVKD. This CDR3 is 15 amino acids long.

This rearrangement joins TRBV5-1 to TRBJ2-5; D call uncertain. The CDR3 is 14 residues long. V was clipped by 0 bases and J by 5 bases, with 11 bases between them. Germline lookup yields CDR1 SGHRS and CDR2 YFSETQ. The CDR3 DNA reads TGCGCCAGCAGCTTGGTATCCTTAGGGGAGACCCAGTACTTC. Translation gives CASSLVSLGETQYF.

The V call is TRBV9, the J call TRBJ1-6; 8 nucleotides agree with TRBD1. This CDR3 spans 17 amino acids. After removal of 2 bases from V and 4 bases from J, the junction contained 8 bases not matched to a gene. The germline gives CDR1 SGDLS, CDR2 YYNGEE. The CDR3 reads CASSVTPGQAYNSPLHF. CDR3 sequence (DNA): TGTGCCAGCAGCGTTACCCCGGGACAGGCTTATAATTCACCCCTCCACTTT.

The chain links TRBV5-1 to TRBJ1-2; weak D call: TRBD1 (5 bases). This CDR3 spans 14 amino acids. Looked up from germline, CDR1 is SGHRS and CDR2 is YFSETQ. V gave up 1 base and J gave up 5 bases, with 12 bases separating them. CDR3 residues: CASSLTTGPYGYTF. The DNA of the CDR3 is TGCGCCAGCAGCTTGACCACAGGCCCGTATGGCTACACCTTC.

This chain joins TRBV18 and TRBJ2-7; either TRBD1 or TRBD2 may supply D (5 bases each). The CDR3 sequence is 14 residues long. V gave up 3 bases and J gave up 0 bases, with 9 bases separating them. The germline gives CDR1 KGHSH, CDR2 LQKENI. The DNA of the CDR3 is TGTGCCAGCTCACCTGGTGGGGGCTCCTACGAGCAGTACTTC. It encodes CASSPGGGSYEQYF.

This sequence joins TRBV5-1 and TRBJ2-3; 7 bases are shared with TRBD1. The length of the CDR3 is 14 residues. Germline trimming cut 2 bases from V and 8 bases from J; bases unmatched to any gene: 8. Per germline, CDR1 SGHRS and CDR2 YFSETQ. The CDR3 sequence is CASSLSVEGATQYF. The CDR3 coding sequence is TGCGCCAGCAGCTTATCTGTCGAGGGGGCTACGCAGTATTTT.

This chain connects TRBV21-1 to TRBJ1-1. TRBV21-1 is described as a pseudogene. This CDR3 has 15 residues. CDR3 DNA sequence: TGTGCCAGCAGCAAATCTACGGGTAAGGGCACTGAAGCTTTCTTT. Its translation is CASSKSTGKGTEAFF.

This clone occurred once. The V and J genes are TRBV5-1 and TRBJ2-3, with TRBD1 as a possible D gene (5 bases). This CDR3 is 14 amino acids long. V gave up 4 bases and J gave up 2 bases, with 11 bases separating them. The germline V gene encodes CDR1 SGHRS and CDR2 YFSETQ. CDR3 DNA: TGCGCCAGCAGCATTGGCAGGGCCACAGATACGCAGTATTTT. It yields the protein CASSIGRATDTQYF.

The rearrangement joins TRBV28 to TRBJ1-2; D not resolved. Trimming shortened V by 6 bases and J by 5 bases, and 13 bases separated the two germline ends. Germline V gives CDR1 MDHEN, CDR2 SYDVKM. This CDR3 is built from 13 residues. CDR3 sequence reads: CASRPDPIYGYTF. CDR3 DNA: TGTGCCAGCAGGCCGGATCCCATATATGGCTACACCTTC.

The chain combines TRBV5-6 with TRBJ2-4; 8 nucleotides align to TRBD1. The CDR3 sequence is 17 residues long. The junction had 11 bases not matched to a gene; V was cut back by 6 bases and J by 0 bases. Germline V CDR1 and CDR2: SGHDT, YYEEEE. CDR3 nucleotides: TGTGCCAGCAACTCGAGGGACAGGCTTATAGCCAAAAACATTCAGTACTTC. Translation gives CASNSRDRLIAKNIQYF.

The chain couples TRBV6-5 to TRBJ1-1; D gene uncertain. Germline V CDR1 and CDR2: MNHEY, SVGAGI. CDR3 length: 16 residues. Trimming left V 6 bases short and J 1 base short, with 18 bases between. Here the CDR3 DNA reads TGTGCCAGCAGCTACACGGCTCTGGGGAAGAACACTGAAGCTTTCTTT. It codes for CASSYTALGKNTEAFF.

The J gene is TRBJ2-2, the V gene TRBV5-5; 10 nucleotides align to TRBD2. CDR3 length: 17 amino acids. J gave up 4 bases and V 4 bases, and 10 bases lay outside the gene matches. The germline gives CDR1 SGHKS, CDR2 YYEKEE (reference sequence). CDR3 nucleotides: TGTGCCAGCAGCCCACCAACTGGACTAGCGGCCACCGGGGAGCTGTTTTTT. This encodes CASSPPTGLAATGELFF.

This chain joins TRBV11-2 and TRBJ1-2; TRBD1 matches 8 bases. The CDR3 sequence is 16 residues long. The V gene's germline CDR1 is SGHAT and CDR2 FQNNGV. V shed 5 bases, J shed 0 bases, and the junction held 8 bases outside the gene matches. CDR3 sequence (DNA): TGTGCCAGCAGCGACACAGGGGGAAGAGCTAACTATGGCTACACCTTC. Protein sequence: CASSDTGGRANYGYTF.

The CDR3 sequence: CSARFRGRFHF. CDR3 DNA sequence: TGCAGTGCTAGATTCAGGGGCCGCTTCCACTTT. V usage is TRBV20-1 and J usage is TRBJ1-6; possible D gene TRBD1, 6 bases. This CDR3 region has 11 residues. Germline V gene data show CDR1 as DFQATT and CDR2 as SNEGSKA (reference sequence). Deletions cut 2 bases from V and 17 bases from J, with 13 bases between.

In its sample, this clone was seen once. The genes are TRBV7-9 and TRBJ1-1, with D unclear. The CDR3 is 13 amino acids. Trimming took off 2 bases at V and 5 bases at J, with 9 bases between the two ends. CDR1 and CDR2 from the germline V gene are SEHNR and FQNEAQ (reference sequence). The CDR3 loop is CASSLYEATEAFF. The CDR3 DNA reads TGTGCCAGCAGCTTATATGAGGCGACTGAAGCTTTCTTT.

The chain uses TRBV5-1 and TRBJ2-3, with 12 bases identical to TRBD2. CDR1 and CDR2 from the germline V gene are SGHRS and YFSETQ. The CDR3 consists of 17 residues. Germline trimming cut 1 base from V and 2 bases from J; bases unmatched to any gene: 5. CDR3 protein: CASSLQASGGATDTQYF. The DNA of the CDR3 is TGCGCCAGCAGCTTGCAGGCTAGCGGGGGGGCCACAGATACGCAGTATTTT. Full variable domain (missing parts from reference TRBV5-1 and TRBJ2-3): KAGVTQTPRYLIKTRGQQVTLSCSPISGHRSVSWYQQTPGQGLQFLFEYFSETQRNKGNFPGRFSGRQFSNSRSEMNVSTLELGDSALYLCASSLQASGGATDTQYFGPGTRLTVL.

CDR3 region: CASSSQGDNQPQHF. CDR3 DNA: TGTGCCAGCAGCTCCCAAGGGGACAATCAGCCCCAGCATTTT. The V and J genes are TRBV7-9 and TRBJ1-5; D may be TRBD1 (5 bases). Germline V gene data show CDR1 as SEHNR and CDR2 as FQNEAQ (reference sequence). This CDR3 comprises 14 residues. Trimming removed 4 bases from V and 3 bases from J, with 10 bases in between. Full variable domain (outside the CDR3, taken from reference TRBV7-9 and TRBJ1-5): DTGVSQNPRHKITKRGQNVTFRCDPISEHNRLYWYRQTLGQGPEFLTYFQNEAQLEKSRLLSDRFSAERPKGSFSTLEIQRTEQGDSAMYLCASSSQGDNQPQHFGDGTRLSIL.